This paragraph reports one T cell receptor beta chain. Researchers took RNA transcripts and amplified the TCR beta CDR3 regions from them. HTBI primers were used for first-round RT-PCR of the TCR CDR3. One entry per CDR3 protein, called by TCRdb with MiXCR from the multiplex PCR reads. Counted here are approximately 600,000 distinct CDR3 sequences, approximately 15% occurring once; the ten biggest clones make up more than 4.5%. The source of the sample is a study of T cells in Graves' hyperthyroidism and ophthalmopathy. It was around 10 ml of fresh peripheral blood that supplied the PBMCs. What was sequenced was blood. The clonotype comes from a woman aged 25 to 39 with Graves' hyperthyroidism that later progressed to Graves' ophthalmopathy.

This chain's CDR3 is CASSIASGIGNNEQFF. For the CDR3, the DNA is TGTGCCAGTAGTATAGCTAGCGGGATAGGGAACAATGAGCAGTTCTTC. The rearrangement links TRBV19 to TRBJ2-1; TRBD2 matches at 9 bases. Trimming cost V 1 base and J 5 bases; bases outside gene matches: 6. CDR1 is LNHDA and CDR2 is SQIVND in the germline V gene (reference sequence). There are 16 residues in the CDR3.